The 17 T cell receptor beta chains below all came from one sample that was sequenced in a study of blood T cell repertoires in COVID-19. TCRdb's table, derived via immunoSEQ multiplex PCR, lists solely in-frame clones and lacks some. The sample consists of about 300,000 clones, 85% of them appearing once. The sequenced sample was peripheral blood. Receptors originate from a human donor in a cohort sampled during active COVID-19.

The rearrangement links TRBV7-8 to TRBJ1-2, with TRBD1 matching over 9 bases. V lost 1 base, J lost 3 bases, and 6 bases stayed unmatched. Germline V gene lookup returns CDR1 SGHVS and CDR2 FQNEAQ. The CDR3 runs to 16 residues. The CDR3 sequence: CASSLGGTGLDYGYTF. Written as DNA, the CDR3 is TGTGCCAGCAGCTTAGGGGGGACAGGGTTAGACTATGGCTACACCTTC.

This clone was counted only a few times. V usage is TRBV30 and J usage is TRBJ1-2, with TRBD1 as a possible D gene (6 bases). The CDR3 totals 13 residues. V was trimmed by 0 bases and J by 8 bases, leaving 13 bases between them. Looked up from germline, CDR1 is GTSNPN and CDR2 is SVGIG (reference sequence). The CDR3 bases are TGTGCCTGGAGTGTATTAAGGGGGAAAGGCTACACCTTC. This gives the protein CAWSVLRGKGYTF.

V gene TRBV5-4 combines with J gene TRBJ2-2; maybe TRBD2 (5 bases). The germline V gene encodes CDR1 SGHNT and CDR2 YYREEE (reference sequence). The CDR3 runs to 15 residues. With 3 bases removed from V and 0 bases from J, the gap between germline ends came to 9 bases. Here the CDR3 reads CASSSGSTNTGELFF. The CDR3 coding sequence is TGTGCCAGCAGCTCTGGGAGTACGAACACCGGGGAGCTGTTTTTT.

This chain joins TRBV5-1 and TRBJ1-1; 9 bases agree with TRBD1. The germline gives CDR1 SGHRS, CDR2 YFSETQ. The trim removed 4 bases at V and 5 bases at J, leaving 15 bases unmatched. CDR3 size: 17 residues. CDR3 nucleotides: TGCGCCAGCAGCCCGGGCGGGACAGGGTATGGTGAAACTGAAGCTTTCTTT. This encodes CASSPGGTGYGETEAFF.

The chain is built from TRBV7-9 and TRBJ2-7; TRBD2 is a possible D gene (5 bases). CDR3 size: 14 residues. V lost 0 bases and J lost 2, with 8 bases in between. The germline CDR1 and CDR2 sequences are SEHNR and FQNEAQ (reference sequence). CDR3 protein: CASSLAGVAYEQYF. The CDR3 bases are TGTGCCAGCAGCTTAGCGGGAGTAGCCTACGAGCAGTACTTC.

Of note for this clone: Other DNA sequences in the sample encode the same CDR3. The V call is TRBV3-1 (or the pseudogene TRBV3-2), the J call TRBJ2-3; the D gene is possibly TRBD2 (6 bases). The CDR3 is made up of 14 amino acids. Germline V gene sequence: CDR1 LGHDT, CDR2 YNNKEL (reference sequence). V was cut by 1 base and J by 1 base, with 6 bases left in between. CDR3 DNA sequence: TGTGCCAGCAGCCAAGGGGGGGGCACAGATACGCAGTATTTT. Protein sequence: CASSQGGGTDTQYF.

Regarding this clone: Germline and junction disagree at one end, which may indicate a read error. The rearrangement uses TRBV28 and TRBJ2-3; D is possibly TRBD1 (6 bases). The CDR3 runs 13 residues. The germline CDR1 and CDR2 sequences are MDHEN and SYDVKM. This CDR3 is CASSSGVRGSGDF. The CDR3 DNA reads TGTGCCAGCAGTTCCGGCGTCAGGGGATCGGGTGACTTT.

This chain connects TRBV24-1 to TRBJ2-2; D might be TRBD1 (6 bases). Looked up from germline, CDR1 is KGHDR and CDR2 is SFDVKD. The germline V and J ends were trimmed by 4 bases and 5 bases, with 13 bases remaining between them. This CDR3 comprises 15 residues. CDR3 protein: CATSEGGARTGELFF. CDR3 in DNA: TGTGCCACCAGTGAAGGGGGAGCAAGAACCGGGGAGCTGTTTTTT.

The V gene is TRBV6-5, the J gene TRBJ2-7, with TRBD1 matching over 7 bases. The germline V gene has CDR1 MNHEY and CDR2 SVGAGI. V lost 2 bases and J lost 1; bases outside the gene matches: 5. The CDR3 is 15 amino acids. For the CDR3, the DNA is TGTGCCAGCAGTTACGGTCGGGACAGTTCCTACGAGCAGTACTTC. Its translation is CASSYGRDSSYEQYF.

The chain combines TRBV4-1 with TRBJ1-4; possibly TRBD1 for D (6 bases). Trimming removed 1 base at V and 0 bases at J, with 15 bases between. The length of the CDR3 is 18 residues. Germline lookup yields CDR1 MGHRA and CDR2 YSYEKL. As DNA, the CDR3 is TGCGCCAGCAGCCAAGCTGGGACAAAGGGCGCAACTAATGAAAAACTGTTTTTT. Amino acids: CASSQAGTKGATNEKLFF.

This CDR3 reads CASSLNKGAGELFF. CDR3 in DNA: TGTGCCAGCAGCTTAAATAAGGGGGCGGGGGAGCTGTTTTTT. The V call is TRBV7-2, the J call TRBJ2-2, with 7 bases that match TRBD1. V lost 2 bases, J lost 8 bases, and 5 bases stayed unmatched. CDR3 length equals 14 residues. CDR1 and CDR2 from the germline V gene are SGHTA and FQGNSA.

This clone has more than one count but fewer than ten. The chain joins TRBV4-2 to TRBJ2-3; 7 bases line up with TRBD2. Losses at the gene ends were 0 bases for V and 4 bases for J; bases not matched to a gene: 4. The CDR3 covers 15 residues. Looked up from germline, CDR1 is LGHNA and CDR2 is YNFKEQ. In nucleotides, the CDR3 is TGTGCCAGCAGCCAAGATCGACTAGCTTCAGATACGCAGTATTTT. Protein: CASSQDRLASDTQYF.

The chain employs TRBV7-3 and TRBJ2-2, with TRBD2 matching 9 bases. The CDR3 is 15 amino acids. The J segment lost 3 bases and the V segment lost 11 bases, leaving 10 bases of the junction unmatched. Germline V gene data show CDR1 as SGHTA and CDR2 as FQGTGA. In DNA form, the CDR3 reads TGTGCCCCTGGGAGCGGGAGGTCGCACACCGGGGAGCTGTTTTTT. Translating gives CAPGSGRSHTGELFF.

The chain carries TRBV27 and TRBJ1-2; no clear D gene. V shed 3 bases and J shed 4 bases, with 9 bases lying between them. This CDR3 contains 13 residues. Germline CDR1 reads MNHEY; CDR2 reads SMNVEV (reference sequence). Here the CDR3 reads CASSFADSYGYTF. The CDR3, as DNA: TGTGCCAGCAGTTTCGCCGATAGCTATGGCTACACCTTC.

The gene calls are TRBV7-2 and TRBJ2-7; 15 bases match TRBD2. CDR1 SGHTA and CDR2 FQGNSA come from the germline V gene. Germline trimming cut 5 bases from V and 6 bases from J; bases unmatched to any gene: 5. This CDR3 comprises 15 residues. The CDR3, as DNA: TGTGCCAGCAGCCTAGGGACTAGCGGGAGGTTCGAGCAGTACTTC. As protein: CASSLGTSGRFEQYF. Full variable domain (missing parts from reference TRBV7-2 and TRBJ2-7): GAGVSQSPSNKVTEKGKDVELRCDPISGHTALYWYRQSLGQGLEFLIYFQGNSAPDKSGLPSDRFSAERTGGSVSTLTIQRTQQEDSAVYLCASSLGTSGRFEQYFGPGTRLTVT.

This chain links TRBV6-5 with TRBJ2-1; 7 nucleotides line up with TRBD1. V trimming: 6 bases; J trimming: 13 bases; junction bases outside the gene matches: 12. This CDR3 contains 13 residues. CDR1 and CDR2 from the germline V gene are MNHEY and SVGAGI. The CDR3 sequence is CASSRTGSGAQFF. CDR3 nucleotide sequence: TGTGCCAGCAGCCGGACAGGATCAGGGGCCCAGTTCTTC.

The chain is built from TRBV6-5 and TRBJ2-3; D is undetermined. Between the trimmed V and J ends, which lost 0 bases and 7 bases, there was a span of 8 bases. The CDR3 runs 13 residues. The germline gives CDR1 MNHEY, CDR2 SVGAGI. The CDR3 nucleotides are TGTGCCAGCAGTTACTCGACGGAGAATACGCAGTATTTT. Translating it yields CASSYSTENTQYF.